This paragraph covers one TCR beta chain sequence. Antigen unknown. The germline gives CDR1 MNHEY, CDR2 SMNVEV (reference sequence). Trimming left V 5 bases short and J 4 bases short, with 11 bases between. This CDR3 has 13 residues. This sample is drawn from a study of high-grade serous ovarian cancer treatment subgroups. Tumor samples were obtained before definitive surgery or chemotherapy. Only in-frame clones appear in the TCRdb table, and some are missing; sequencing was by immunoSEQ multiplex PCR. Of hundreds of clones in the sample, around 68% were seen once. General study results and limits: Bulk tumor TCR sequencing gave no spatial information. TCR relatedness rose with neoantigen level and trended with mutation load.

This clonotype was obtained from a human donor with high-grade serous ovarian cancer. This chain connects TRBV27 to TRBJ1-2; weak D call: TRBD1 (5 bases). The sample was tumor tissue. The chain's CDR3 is CASSGGAFYGYTF. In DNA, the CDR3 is TGTGCCAGCAGTGGCGGGGCTTTCTATGGCTACACCTTC.